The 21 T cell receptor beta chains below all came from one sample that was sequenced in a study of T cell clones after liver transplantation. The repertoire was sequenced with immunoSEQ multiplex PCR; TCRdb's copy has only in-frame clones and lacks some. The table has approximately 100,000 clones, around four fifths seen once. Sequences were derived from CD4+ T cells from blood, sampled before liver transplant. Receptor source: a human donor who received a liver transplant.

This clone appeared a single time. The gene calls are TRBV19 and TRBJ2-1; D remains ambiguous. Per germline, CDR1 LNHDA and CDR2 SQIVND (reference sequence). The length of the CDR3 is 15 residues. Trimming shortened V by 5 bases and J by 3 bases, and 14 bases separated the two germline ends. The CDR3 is CASSALLGIYNEQFF. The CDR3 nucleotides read TGTGCCAGTAGTGCCCTGCTAGGAATCTACAATGAGCAGTTCTTC.

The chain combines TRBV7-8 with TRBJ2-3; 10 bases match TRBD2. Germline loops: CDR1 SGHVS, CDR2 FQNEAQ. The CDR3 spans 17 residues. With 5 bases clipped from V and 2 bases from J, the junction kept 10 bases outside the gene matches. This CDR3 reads CASSNLASGSFTDTQYF. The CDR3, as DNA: TGTGCCAGCAGCAATCTGGCTAGCGGGAGTTTCACAGATACGCAGTATTTT. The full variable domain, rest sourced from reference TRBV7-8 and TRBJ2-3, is GAGVSQSPRYKVAKRGQDVALRCDPISGHVSLFWYQQALGQGPEFLTYFQNEAQLDKSGLPSDRFFAERPEGSVSTLKIQRTQQEDSAVYLCASSNLASGSFTDTQYFGPGTRLTVL.

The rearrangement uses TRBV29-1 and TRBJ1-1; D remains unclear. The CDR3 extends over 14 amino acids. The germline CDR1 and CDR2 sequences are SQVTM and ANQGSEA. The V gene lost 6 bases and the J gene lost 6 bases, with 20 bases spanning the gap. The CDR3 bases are TGCAGCGTAGAGCCTATGGACCGTGTCGCTGAAGCTTTCTTT. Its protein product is CSVEPMDRVAEAFF. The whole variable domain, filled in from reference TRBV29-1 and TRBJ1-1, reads SAVISQKPSRDICQRGTSLTIQCQVDSQVTMMFWYRQQPGQSLTLIATANQGSEATYESGFVIDKFPISRPNLTFSTLTVSNMSPEDSSIYLCSVEPMDRVAEAFFGQGTRLTVV.

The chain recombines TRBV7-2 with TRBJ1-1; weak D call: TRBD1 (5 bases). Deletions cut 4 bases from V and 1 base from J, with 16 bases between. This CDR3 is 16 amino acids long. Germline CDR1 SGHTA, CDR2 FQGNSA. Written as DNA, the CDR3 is TGTGCCAGCAGCTCTCAGGGTGTCGTGAGGAACACTGAAGCTTTCTTT. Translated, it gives CASSSQGVVRNTEAFF.

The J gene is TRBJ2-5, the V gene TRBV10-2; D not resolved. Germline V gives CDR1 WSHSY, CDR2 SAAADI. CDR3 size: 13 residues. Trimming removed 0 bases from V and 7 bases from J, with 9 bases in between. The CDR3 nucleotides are TGCGCCAGCAGTGAGTCTGGGAAGGCGACCCAGTACTTC. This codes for CASSESGKATQYF.

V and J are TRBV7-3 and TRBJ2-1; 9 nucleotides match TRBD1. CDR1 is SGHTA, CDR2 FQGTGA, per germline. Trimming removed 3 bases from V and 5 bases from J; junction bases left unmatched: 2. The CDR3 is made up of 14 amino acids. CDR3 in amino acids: CASSLTGGDNEQFF. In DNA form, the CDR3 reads TGTGCCAGCAGCTTGACAGGGGGGGACAATGAGCAGTTCTTC. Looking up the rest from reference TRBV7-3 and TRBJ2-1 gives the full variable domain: GAGVSQTPSNKVTEKGKYVELRCDPISGHTALYWYRQSLGQGPEFLIYFQGTGAADDSGLPNDRFFAVRPEGSVSTLKIQRTERGDSAVYLCASSLTGGDNEQFFGPGTRLTVL.

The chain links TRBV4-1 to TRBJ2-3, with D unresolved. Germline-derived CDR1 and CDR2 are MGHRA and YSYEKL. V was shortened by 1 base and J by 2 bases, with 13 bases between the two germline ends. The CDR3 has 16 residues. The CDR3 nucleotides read TGCGCCAGCAGCCAAGGGATCCAGAAACTCACAGATACGCAGTATTTT. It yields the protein CASSQGIQKLTDTQYF.

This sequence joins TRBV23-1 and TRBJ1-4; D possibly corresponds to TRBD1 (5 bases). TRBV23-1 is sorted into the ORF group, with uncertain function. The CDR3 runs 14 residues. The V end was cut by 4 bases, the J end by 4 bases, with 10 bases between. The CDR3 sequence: CASSPDRFNEKLFF. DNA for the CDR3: TGCGCCAGCAGTCCCGACAGATTTAATGAAAAACTGTTTTTT.

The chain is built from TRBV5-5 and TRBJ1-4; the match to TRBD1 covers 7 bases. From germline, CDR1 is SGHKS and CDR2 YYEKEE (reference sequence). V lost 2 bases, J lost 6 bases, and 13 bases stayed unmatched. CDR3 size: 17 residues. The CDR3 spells CASSFRPDPRGYEKLFF. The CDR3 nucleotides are TGTGCCAGCAGCTTTCGACCGGACCCCAGGGGGTATGAAAAACTGTTTTTT.

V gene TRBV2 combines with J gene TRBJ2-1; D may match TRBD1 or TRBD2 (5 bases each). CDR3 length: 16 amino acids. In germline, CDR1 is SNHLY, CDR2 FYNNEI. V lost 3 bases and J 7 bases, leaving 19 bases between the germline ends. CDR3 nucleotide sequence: TGTGCCAGCAGTGAGGAGTGGGACCTCCTCGGGAATGAGCAGTTCTTC. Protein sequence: CASSEEWDLLGNEQFF.

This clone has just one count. The CDR3 sequence: CASSSPRRGGAYTQYF. CDR3 DNA sequence: TGTGCCAGCAGCTCCCCTCGGCGGGGGGGCGCATATACGCAGTATTTT. The chain is built from TRBV7-2 and TRBJ2-3; 9 nucleotides match TRBD2. The V and J ends lost 4 bases and 7 bases, in that order; junction bases with no gene match: 12. The length of the CDR3 is 16 residues. Germline CDR1 is SGHTA and CDR2 is FQGNSA. Full variable domain (remainder filled in from reference TRBV7-2 and TRBJ2-3): GAGVSQSPSNKVTEKGKDVELRCDPISGHTALYWYRQSLGQGLEFLIYFQGNSAPDKSGLPSDRFSAERTGGSVSTLTIQRTQQEDSAVYLCASSSPRRGGAYTQYFGPGTRLTVL.

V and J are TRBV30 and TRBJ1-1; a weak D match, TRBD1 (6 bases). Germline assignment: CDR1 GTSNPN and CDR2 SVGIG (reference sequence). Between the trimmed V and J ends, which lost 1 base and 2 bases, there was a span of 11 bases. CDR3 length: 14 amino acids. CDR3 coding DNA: TGTGCCTGGAGTGGGGGCAGGGGCAACACTGAAGCTTTCTTT. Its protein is CAWSGGRGNTEAFF.

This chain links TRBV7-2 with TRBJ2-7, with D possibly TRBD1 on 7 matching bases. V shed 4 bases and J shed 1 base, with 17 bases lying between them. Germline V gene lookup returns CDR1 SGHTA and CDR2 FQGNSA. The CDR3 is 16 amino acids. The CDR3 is CASSWQGGSKSYEQYF. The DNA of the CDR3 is TGTGCCAGCAGCTGGCAGGGGGGTAGTAAATCCTACGAGCAGTACTTC.

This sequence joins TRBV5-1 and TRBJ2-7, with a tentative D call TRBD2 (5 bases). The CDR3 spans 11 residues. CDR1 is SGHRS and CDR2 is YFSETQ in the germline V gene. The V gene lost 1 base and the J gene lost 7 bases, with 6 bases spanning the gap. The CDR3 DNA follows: TGCGCCAGCAGCTTGCCGGGGGAGCAGTACTTC. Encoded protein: CASSLPGEQYF.

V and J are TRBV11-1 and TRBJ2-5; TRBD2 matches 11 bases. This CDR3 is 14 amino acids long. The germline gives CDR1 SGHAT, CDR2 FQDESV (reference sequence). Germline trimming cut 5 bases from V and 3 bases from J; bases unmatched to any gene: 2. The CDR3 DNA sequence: TGTGCCAGCAGCCGACTAGCGGGGAAAGAGACCCAGTACTTC. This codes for CASSRLAGKETQYF.

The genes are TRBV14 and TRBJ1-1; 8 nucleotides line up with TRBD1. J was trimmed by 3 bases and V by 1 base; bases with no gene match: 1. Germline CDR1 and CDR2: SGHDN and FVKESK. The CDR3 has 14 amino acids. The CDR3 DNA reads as TGTGCCAGCAGCCAAGTCAGGGGGCACACTGAAGCTTTCTTT. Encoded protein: CASSQVRGHTEAFF.

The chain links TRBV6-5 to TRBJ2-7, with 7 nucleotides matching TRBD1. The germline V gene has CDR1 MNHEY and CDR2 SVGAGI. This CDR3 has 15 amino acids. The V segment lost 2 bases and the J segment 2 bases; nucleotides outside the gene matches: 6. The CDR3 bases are TGTGCCAGCAGTTACCGACAGGGTGGAACCTACGAGCAGTACTTC. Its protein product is CASSYRQGGTYEQYF.

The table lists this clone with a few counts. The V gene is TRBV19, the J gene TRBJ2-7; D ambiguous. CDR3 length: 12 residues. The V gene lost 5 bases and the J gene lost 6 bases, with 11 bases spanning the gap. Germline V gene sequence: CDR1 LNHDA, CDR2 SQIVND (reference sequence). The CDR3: CASSFRAGEQYF. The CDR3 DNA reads TGTGCCAGTAGTTTCCGGGCTGGCGAGCAGTACTTC.

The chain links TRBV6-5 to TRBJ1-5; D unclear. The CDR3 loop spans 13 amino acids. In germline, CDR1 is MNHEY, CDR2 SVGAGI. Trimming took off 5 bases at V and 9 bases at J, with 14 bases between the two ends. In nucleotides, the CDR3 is TGTGCCAGCAGTCCCCGGTCGGAGCGGCCCCAGCATTTT. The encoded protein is CASSPRSERPQHF.

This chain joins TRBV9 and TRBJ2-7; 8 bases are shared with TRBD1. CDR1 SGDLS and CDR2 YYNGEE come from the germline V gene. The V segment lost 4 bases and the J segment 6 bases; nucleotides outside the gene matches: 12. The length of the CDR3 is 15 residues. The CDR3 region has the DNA TGTGCCAGCAGCCCGGACAGGGCTGGGGTGAGCGAGCAGTACTTC. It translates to CASSPDRAGVSEQYF.

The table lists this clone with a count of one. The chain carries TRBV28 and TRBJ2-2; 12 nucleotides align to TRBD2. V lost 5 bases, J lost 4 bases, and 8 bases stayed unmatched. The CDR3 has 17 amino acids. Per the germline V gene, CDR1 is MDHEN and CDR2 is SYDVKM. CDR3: CASSNPGLAGRTGELFF. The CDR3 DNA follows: TGTGCCAGCAGTAACCCGGGACTAGCGGGCCGCACCGGGGAGCTGTTTTTT.